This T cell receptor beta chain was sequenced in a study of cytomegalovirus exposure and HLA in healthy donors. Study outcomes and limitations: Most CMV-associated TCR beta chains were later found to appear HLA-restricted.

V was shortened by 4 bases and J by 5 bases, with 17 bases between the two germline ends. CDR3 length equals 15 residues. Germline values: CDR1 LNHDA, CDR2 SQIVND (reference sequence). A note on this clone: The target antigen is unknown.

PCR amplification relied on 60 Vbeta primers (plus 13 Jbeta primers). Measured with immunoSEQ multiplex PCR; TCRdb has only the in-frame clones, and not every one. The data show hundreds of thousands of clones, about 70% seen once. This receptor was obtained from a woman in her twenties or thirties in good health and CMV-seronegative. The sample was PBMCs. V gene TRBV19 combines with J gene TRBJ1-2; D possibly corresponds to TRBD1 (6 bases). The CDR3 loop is CASSTSRTVTYGYTF. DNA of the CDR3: TGTGCCAGTAGTACAAGCAGGACAGTTACTTATGGCTACACCTTC.